This passage covers 9 T cell receptor beta chains from one sample sequenced in a study of chemoradiotherapy in HPV16-positive cancers. Here immunoSEQ multiplex PCR was the method, and the copy in TCRdb shows in-frame clones only, minus some. The sample holds roughly 3,100 clones, 75% to 95% seen once. The sample in question was blood, obtained from a patient who underwent chemoradiotherapy. These receptors all stem from a human donor with HPV-associated anogenital cancer.

J is TRBJ1-2 and V is TRBV2; tentative D call: TRBD1 (5 bases). This CDR3 spans 14 amino acids. Germline lookup yields CDR1 SNHLY and CDR2 FYNNEI. The ends were cut back, 3 bases at V and 6 bases at J, with 14 bases in the middle. Here the CDR3 reads CASSDGTQRNGYTF. The CDR3 DNA reads TGTGCCAGCAGTGACGGGACTCAAAGGAATGGCTACACCTTC.

The rearrangement uses TRBV6-4 and TRBJ2-3; 7 bases match TRBD1. V lost 2 bases to trimming and J lost 0 bases; unmatched junction nucleotides: 5. Germline CDR1 reads MRHNA; CDR2 reads SNTAGT. The length of the CDR3 is 16 residues. In DNA form, the CDR3 reads TGTGCCAGCAGTGACCAGCCACAGGGGAGCACAGATACGCAGTATTTT. It specifies CASSDQPQGSTDTQYF.

This chain links TRBV2 with TRBJ2-1; 8 bases are shared with TRBD2. In germline, CDR1 is SNHLY, CDR2 FYNNEI. The CDR3 covers 16 residues. The V segment lost 4 bases and the J segment 4 bases; nucleotides outside the gene matches: 9. The CDR3 is CASSARGSGSYNEQFF. Written as DNA, the CDR3 is TGTGCCAGCAGTGCCCGGGGGAGCGGGAGTTACAATGAGCAGTTCTTC. The full variable domain, with the rest looked up from reference TRBV2 and TRBJ2-1, is EPEVTQTPSHQVTQMGQEVILRCVPISNHLYFYWYRQILGQKVEFLVSFYNNEISEKSEIFDDQFSVERPDGSNFTLKIRSTKLEDSAMYFCASSARGSGSYNEQFFGPGTRLTVL.

CDR3 DNA sequence: TGCGCCAGCAGCCCCCCGGGACGGTCCTACGAGCAGTACTTC. Its translation is CASSPPGRSYEQYF. The chain recombines TRBV4-3 with TRBJ2-7; D tentatively reads TRBD1 or TRBD2 (5 bases each). The CDR3 covers 14 residues. The V gene lost 4 bases and the J gene lost 1 base, with 11 bases spanning the gap. The germline CDR1 and CDR2 sequences are LGHNA and YSLEER.

V gene TRBV15 combines with J gene TRBJ2-3; TRBD1 is a possible D gene (6 bases). The length of the CDR3 is 14 residues. Trimming pared 6 bases from V and 5 bases from J, leaving 15 bases between. Germline CDR1 LNHNV, CDR2 YYDKDF (reference sequence). The CDR3 DNA reads as TGTGCCACCAGATTGGACAGTGAGGGAGATACGCAGTATTTT. Translating gives CATRLDSEGDTQYF.

The chain has TRBV27 and TRBJ1-3; D is possibly TRBD1 (6 bases). Germline-derived CDR1 and CDR2 are MNHEY and SMNVEV (reference sequence). The CDR3 runs to 14 residues. The germline V and J ends were trimmed by 0 bases and 3 bases, with 6 bases remaining between them. As DNA, the CDR3 is TGTGCCAGCAGTTTATCAGGGGGTGGAAACACCATATATTTT. This encodes CASSLSGGGNTIYF.

J is TRBJ2-7 and V is TRBV12-5; 8 bases line up with TRBD2. The germline V gene encodes CDR1 LGHNT and CDR2 FRNRAP. This CDR3 region has 15 residues. V gave up 3 bases and J gave up 4 bases; unmatched junction bases: 8. CDR3 amino acids: CASGFTSGGGYEQYF. Written as DNA, the CDR3 is TGTGCTAGTGGTTTTACTAGCGGAGGGGGGTACGAGCAGTACTTC. The whole variable domain, filled in from reference TRBV12-5 and TRBJ2-7, reads DARVTQTPRHKVTEMGQEVTMRCQPILGHNTVFWYRQTMMQGLELLAYFRNRAPLDDSGMPKDRFSAEMPDATLATLKIQPSEPRDSAVYFCASGFTSGGGYEQYFGPGTRLTVT.

The chain couples TRBV5-1 to TRBJ1-3; no firm D call. The V and J ends lost 4 bases and 0 bases respectively, with 8 bases between them. This CDR3 comprises 14 residues. The germline CDR1 and CDR2 sequences are SGHRS and YFSETQ. CDR3: CASSVEASGNTIYF. The DNA of the CDR3 is TGCGCCAGCAGCGTGGAAGCCTCTGGAAACACCATATATTTT. Combining the CDR3 with reference TRBV5-1 and TRBJ1-3 gives the whole variable domain KAGVTQTPRYLIKTRGQQVTLSCSPISGHRSVSWYQQTPGQGLQFLFEYFSETQRNKGNFPGRFSGRQFSNSRSEMNVSTLELGDSALYLCASSVEASGNTIYFGEGSWLTVV.

The chain combines TRBV6-4 with TRBJ2-3, with 9 bases that match TRBD2. CDR1 and CDR2 (germline): MRHNA, SNTAGT. After removal of 0 bases from V and 3 bases from J, the junction contained 4 bases not matched to a gene. The CDR3 length is 16 residues. This chain's CDR3 is CASSDSASGETDTQYF. In DNA form, the CDR3 reads TGTGCCAGCAGTGACTCTGCTAGCGGGGAAACAGATACGCAGTATTTT.